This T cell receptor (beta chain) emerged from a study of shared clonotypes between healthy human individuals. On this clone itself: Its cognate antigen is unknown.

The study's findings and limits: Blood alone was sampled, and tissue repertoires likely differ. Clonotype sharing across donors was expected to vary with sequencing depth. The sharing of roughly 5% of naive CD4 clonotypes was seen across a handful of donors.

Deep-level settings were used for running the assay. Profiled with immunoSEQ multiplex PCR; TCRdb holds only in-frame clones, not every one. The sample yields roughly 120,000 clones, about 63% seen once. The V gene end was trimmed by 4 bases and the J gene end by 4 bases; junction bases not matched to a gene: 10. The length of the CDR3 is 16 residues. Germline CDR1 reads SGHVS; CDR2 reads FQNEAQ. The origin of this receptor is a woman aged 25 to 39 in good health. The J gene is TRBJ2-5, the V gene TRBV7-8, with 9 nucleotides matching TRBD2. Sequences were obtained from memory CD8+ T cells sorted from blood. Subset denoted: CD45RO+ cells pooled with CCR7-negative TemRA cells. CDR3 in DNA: TGTGCCAGCAGCTCACAAGGCGGGAGGGGGCGAGAGACCCAGTACTTC. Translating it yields CASSSQGGRGRETQYF. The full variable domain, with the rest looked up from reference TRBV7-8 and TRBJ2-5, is GAGVSQSPRYKVAKRGQDVALRCDPISGHVSLFWYQQALGQGPEFLTYFQNEAQLDKSGLPSDRFFAERPEGSVSTLKIQRTQQEDSAVYLCASSSQGGRGRETQYFGPGTRLLVL.